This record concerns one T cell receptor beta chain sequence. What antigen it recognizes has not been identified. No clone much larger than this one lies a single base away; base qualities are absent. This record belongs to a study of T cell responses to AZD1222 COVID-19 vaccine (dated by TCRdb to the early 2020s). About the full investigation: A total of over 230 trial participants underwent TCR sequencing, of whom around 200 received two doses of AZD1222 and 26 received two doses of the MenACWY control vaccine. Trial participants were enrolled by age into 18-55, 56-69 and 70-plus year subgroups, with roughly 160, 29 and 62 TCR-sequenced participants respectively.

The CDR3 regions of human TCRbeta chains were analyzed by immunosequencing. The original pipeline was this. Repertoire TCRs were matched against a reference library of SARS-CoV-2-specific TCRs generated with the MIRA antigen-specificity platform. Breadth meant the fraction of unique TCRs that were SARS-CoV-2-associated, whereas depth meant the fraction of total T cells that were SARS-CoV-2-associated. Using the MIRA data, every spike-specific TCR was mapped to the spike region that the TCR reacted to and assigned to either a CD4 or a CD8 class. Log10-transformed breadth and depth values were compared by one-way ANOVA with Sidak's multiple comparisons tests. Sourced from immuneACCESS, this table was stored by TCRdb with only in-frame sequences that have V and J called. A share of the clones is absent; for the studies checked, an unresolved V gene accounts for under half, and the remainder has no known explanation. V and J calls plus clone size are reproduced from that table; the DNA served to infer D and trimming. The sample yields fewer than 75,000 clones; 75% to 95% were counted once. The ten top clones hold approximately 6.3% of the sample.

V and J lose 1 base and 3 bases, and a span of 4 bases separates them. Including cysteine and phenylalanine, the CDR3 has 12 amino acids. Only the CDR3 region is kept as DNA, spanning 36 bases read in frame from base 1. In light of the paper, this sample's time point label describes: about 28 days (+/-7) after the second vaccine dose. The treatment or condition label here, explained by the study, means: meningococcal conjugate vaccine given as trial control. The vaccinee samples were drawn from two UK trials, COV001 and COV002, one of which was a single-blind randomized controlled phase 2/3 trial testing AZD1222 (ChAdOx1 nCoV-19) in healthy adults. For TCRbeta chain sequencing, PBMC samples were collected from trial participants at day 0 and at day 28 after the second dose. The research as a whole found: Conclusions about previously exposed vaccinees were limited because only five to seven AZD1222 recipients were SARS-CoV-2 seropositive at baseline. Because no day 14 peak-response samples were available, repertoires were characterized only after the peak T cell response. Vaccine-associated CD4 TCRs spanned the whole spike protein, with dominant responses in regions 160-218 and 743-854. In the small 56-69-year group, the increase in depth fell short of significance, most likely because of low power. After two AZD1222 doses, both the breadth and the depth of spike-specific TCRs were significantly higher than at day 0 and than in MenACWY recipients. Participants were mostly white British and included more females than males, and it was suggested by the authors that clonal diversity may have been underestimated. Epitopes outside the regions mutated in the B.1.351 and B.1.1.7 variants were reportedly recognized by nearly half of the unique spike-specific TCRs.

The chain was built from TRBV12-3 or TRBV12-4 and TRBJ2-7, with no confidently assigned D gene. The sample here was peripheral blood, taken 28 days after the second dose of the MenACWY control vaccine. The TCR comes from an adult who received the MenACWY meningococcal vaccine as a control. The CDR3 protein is CASSLDSYEQYF. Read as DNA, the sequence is TGTGCCAGCAGTTTAGACAGCTACGAGCAGTACTTC.